The 31 T cell receptor beta chains listed next were all sequenced from one sample in a study of blood T cell repertoires in COVID-19. Produced via immunoSEQ multiplex PCR; TCRdb's table is partial and in-frame only. The sample holds about 230,000 clones; about 85% are singletons and the top ten take about 1%. The sample comprised peripheral blood. Receptors originate from a man between 40 and 49 years old with acute or convalescent COVID-19.

The rearrangement uses TRBV11-2 and TRBJ2-7, with 11 nucleotides matching TRBD2. CDR3 length equals 16 residues. Trimming took 5 bases from V and 1 from J; bases not matched to a gene: 7. CDR1 is SGHAT, CDR2 FQNNGV, per germline. The CDR3 protein is CASSHLRTSGSYEQYF. CDR3 DNA: TGTGCCAGCAGCCACCTCCGGACTAGCGGGTCCTACGAGCAGTACTTC.

Concerning this clone itself: This CDR3 is also generated by other DNA sequences in the sample. The V and J genes are TRBV25-1 and TRBJ1-2, with D possibly being TRBD1 (5 bases). Germline values: CDR1 MGHDK, CDR2 SYGVNS. The CDR3 covers 12 residues. The V end was cut by 8 bases, the J end by 1 base, with 8 bases between. CDR3 amino acids: CASRRDNYGYTF. In DNA, the CDR3 is TGTGCCAGCCGCAGGGATAACTATGGCTACACCTTC.

The chain uses TRBV12-3 or TRBV12-4 and TRBJ2-5, with unresolved D. V was pared by 2 bases and J by 5 bases, with 9 bases between. This CDR3 is built from 13 residues. CDR3 DNA sequence: TGTGCCAGCAGTTTACTGCCACGGGAGACCCAGTACTTC. Its translation is CASSLLPRETQYF.

The rearrangement joins TRBV5-1 to TRBJ1-1, with unresolved D. Germline V lookup: CDR1 SGHRS, CDR2 YFSETQ. V was shortened by 2 bases and J by 6 bases, with 8 bases between the two germline ends. CDR3 length equals 12 residues. CDR3 protein: CASSFDISEAFF. The CDR3 DNA sequence: TGCGCCAGCAGCTTCGACATATCTGAAGCTTTCTTT. Full variable domain (missing parts from reference TRBV5-1 and TRBJ1-1): KAGVTQTPRYLIKTRGQQVTLSCSPISGHRSVSWYQQTPGQGLQFLFEYFSETQRNKGNFPGRFSGRQFSNSRSEMNVSTLELGDSALYLCASSFDISEAFFGQGTRLTVV.

The rearrangement uses TRBV18 and TRBJ2-2, with 7 bases matching TRBD1. CDR3 length: 15 residues. Germline CDR1 and CDR2: KGHSH and LQKENI. Trimming at V came to 6 bases and at J to 4 bases, leaving 8 bases not matched to a gene. The CDR3, as DNA: TGTGCCAGCTCCCCCTGGACAGGAAGCACCGGGGAGCTGTTTTTT. Amino acids: CASSPWTGSTGELFF.

The V gene is TRBV6-5, the J gene TRBJ1-1, with D uncertain. Germline V lookup: CDR1 MNHEY, CDR2 SVGAGI. This CDR3 contains 13 residues. Between the trimmed V and J ends, which lost 6 bases and 9 bases, there was a span of 17 bases. CDR3: CASSPPRSNQAFF. For the CDR3, the DNA is TGTGCCAGCAGCCCCCCGAGATCGAATCAAGCTTTCTTT.

The chain carries TRBV18 and TRBJ1-3; the D gene is possibly TRBD1 (6 bases). The CDR3 sequence is 17 residues long. Trimming pared 0 bases from V and 0 bases from J, leaving 12 bases between. The germline V gene encodes CDR1 KGHSH and CDR2 LQKENI. CDR3 protein: CASSPPVQGYSGNTIYF. CDR3 nucleotide sequence: TGTGCCAGCTCACCACCGGTACAGGGCTACTCTGGAAACACCATATATTTT.

The chain employs TRBV10-3 and TRBJ1-4; the match to TRBD1 covers 7 bases. The length of the CDR3 is 15 residues. Germline CDR1 reads ENHRY; CDR2 reads SYGVKD. The V gene end was trimmed by 0 bases and the J gene end by 5 bases; junction bases not matched to a gene: 3. The DNA for the CDR3 is TGTGCCATCAGTGAGTCGACAGGGAGCAATGAAAAACTGTTTTTT. This sequence encodes CAISESTGSNEKLFF.

The chain couples TRBV7-3 to TRBJ2-2; 10 bases are a match to TRBD2. Germline V lookup: CDR1 SGHTA, CDR2 FQGTGA. The CDR3 loop spans 17 amino acids. J gave up 2 bases and V 2 bases, and 5 bases lay outside the gene matches. The CDR3, as DNA: TGTGCCAGCAGCTTATTAGCGGGGGGAAGTAACACCGGGGAGCTGTTTTTT. Its protein product is CASSLLAGGSNTGELFF.

V is TRBV5-6 and J is TRBJ2-7, with D tentatively TRBD2 (7 bases). Trimming pared 5 bases from V and 3 bases from J, leaving 18 bases between. Germline CDR1 SGHDT, CDR2 YYEEEE. The CDR3 runs 15 residues. The CDR3 protein is CASSGGVRQDYEQYF. As DNA, the CDR3 is TGTGCCAGCAGTGGGGGGGTTAGACAGGACTACGAGCAGTACTTC.

The chain carries TRBV7-2 and TRBJ2-7; 12 bases fit TRBD2. The germline gives CDR1 SGHTA, CDR2 FQGNSA. This CDR3 is built from 16 residues. Trimming removed 5 bases from V and 0 bases from J; junction bases left unmatched: 5. The DNA for the CDR3 is TGTGCCAGCAGCACCCGGACTAGCGGGACCTCCTACGAGCAGTACTTC. It specifies CASSTRTSGTSYEQYF.

The rearrangement joins TRBV28 to TRBJ1-1; no clear D gene. The germline CDR1 and CDR2 sequences are MDHEN and SYDVKM. The V gene lost 6 bases and the J gene lost 6 bases, with 14 bases spanning the gap. The CDR3 is made up of 13 amino acids. CDR3 amino acids: CASRTPIVAEAFF. The CDR3 nucleotides read TGTGCCAGCAGAACTCCGATTGTGGCTGAAGCTTTCTTT.

CDR3 bases: TGTGCCAGCAGAGGGGGTGAAAATACCTACCACGAGCAGTACTTC. This translates into CASRGGENTYHEQYF. The chain carries TRBV6-5 and TRBJ2-7; the D gene is possibly TRBD1 (6 bases). Germline V CDR1 and CDR2: MNHEY, SVGAGI. The V end lost 6 bases, the J end lost 5 bases, and 20 bases lay between the germline ends. This CDR3 region has 15 residues.

This clone occurred once. The chain has TRBV9 and TRBJ1-5, with D perhaps matching TRBD1 (6 bases). The V and J ends lost 0 bases and 3 bases respectively, with 10 bases between them. The CDR3 totals 15 residues. In germline, CDR1 is SGDLS, CDR2 YYNGEE. In DNA, the CDR3 is TGTGCCAGCAGCGTAGCAGGGGACCCCAATCAGCCCCAGCATTTT. It translates to CASSVAGDPNQPQHF.

The chain carries TRBV4-2 and TRBJ1-1, with D maybe TRBD1 (5 bases). The germline gives CDR1 LGHNA, CDR2 YNFKEQ. The CDR3 contains 14 residues. V was pared by 1 base and J by 1 base, with 7 bases between. The CDR3 DNA sequence: TGTGCCAGCAGCCAAGTTGGGGCGAACACTGAAGCTTTCTTT. The encoded protein is CASSQVGANTEAFF.

The V gene is TRBV2, the J gene TRBJ2-7; the D gene is possibly TRBD1 (5 bases). The CDR3 extends over 12 amino acids. The germline V gene encodes CDR1 SNHLY and CDR2 FYNNEI. V was clipped by 2 bases and J by 7 bases, with 9 bases between them. The CDR3 region is CASSEQGWEQYF. The CDR3, as DNA: TGTGCCAGCAGTGAACAGGGCTGGGAGCAGTACTTC.

This clone was seen a handful of times. This sequence joins TRBV15 and TRBJ1-4; D call uncertain. CDR1 LNHNV and CDR2 YYDKDF come from the germline V gene (reference sequence). V gave up 3 bases and J gave up 8 bases, with 16 bases separating them. CDR3 length: 15 residues. This CDR3 is CATSREGAAQEKLFF. As DNA, the CDR3 is TGTGCCACCAGCAGGGAGGGCGCAGCGCAGGAAAAACTGTTTTTT.

The chain couples TRBV28 to TRBJ2-3, with TRBD2 matching 12 bases. This CDR3 region has 17 residues. CDR1 MDHEN and CDR2 SYDVKM come from the germline V gene. The V gene end was trimmed by 6 bases and the J gene end by 0 bases; junction bases not matched to a gene: 7. The CDR3 is CASSPGTSGPSTDTQYF. In nucleotides, the CDR3 is TGTGCCAGCAGCCCCGGGACTAGCGGGCCCAGCACAGATACGCAGTATTTT.

The CDR3 spells CASRGAGEWNEQFF. The DNA of the CDR3 is TGTGCCAGCCGAGGGGCAGGGGAATGGAATGAGCAGTTCTTC. V and J are TRBV9 and TRBJ2-1, with D possibly matching TRBD1 (6 bases). The ends were cut back, 7 bases at V and 7 bases at J, with 18 bases in the middle. CDR1 and CDR2 from the germline V gene are SGDLS and YYNGEE. The CDR3 is 14 residues long.

This clone was seen only once. V is TRBV12-3 or TRBV12-4 and J is TRBJ1-5, with a possible D match to TRBD1 (6 bases). The CDR3 has 13 amino acids. The V and J ends lost 8 bases and 6 bases respectively, with 14 bases between them. CDR3 amino acids: CASRRGGSQPQHF. CDR3 DNA sequence: TGTGCCAGCCGGAGGGGGGGCAGTCAGCCCCAGCATTTT.

The rearrangement joins TRBV6-2 or TRBV6-3 to TRBJ2-5, with 8 bases matching TRBD2. Germline values: CDR1 MNHEY, CDR2 SVGEGT. J gave up 5 bases and V 0 bases, and 5 bases lay outside the gene matches. The CDR3 runs to 15 residues. CDR3 protein: CASSYSPGGRETQYF. CDR3 bases: TGTGCCAGCAGTTACTCACCGGGGGGGCGCGAGACCCAGTACTTC.

The rearrangement joins TRBV3-1 (or the pseudogene TRBV3-2) to TRBJ2-5; TRBD2 matches at 10 bases. The trim removed 1 base at V and 5 bases at J, leaving 1 base unmatched. Germline V gene data show CDR1 as LGHDT and CDR2 as YNNKEL (reference sequence). This CDR3 contains 14 residues. The CDR3: CASSQAAGGETQYF. As DNA, the CDR3 is TGTGCCAGCAGCCAAGCAGCGGGGGGGGAGACCCAGTACTTC.

The chain recombines TRBV3-1 (or the pseudogene TRBV3-2) with TRBJ2-1; tentatively, D is TRBD2 (5 bases). Germline V gene data show CDR1 as LGHDT and CDR2 as YNNKEL (reference sequence). The CDR3 is 15 residues long. V was trimmed by 7 bases and J by 0 bases, leaving 13 bases between them. DNA for the CDR3: TGTGCCAGCACCATTAGCGTAAACTCCTACAATGAGCAGTTCTTC. It codes for CASTISVNSYNEQFF.

This chain links TRBV4-2 with TRBJ1-3; no reliable D call. This CDR3 spans 15 amino acids. The germline CDR1 and CDR2 sequences are LGHNA and YNFKEQ. Trimming cost V 0 bases and J 1 base, with 7 bases left between them. CDR3: CASSQDEGSGNTIYF. CDR3 DNA: TGTGCCAGCAGCCAAGACGAGGGATCTGGAAACACCATATATTTT.

This chain connects TRBV29-1 to TRBJ1-2, with D perhaps TRBD1 (5 bases). From germline, CDR1 is SQVTM and CDR2 ANQGSEA. This CDR3 region has 15 residues. Between the trimmed V and J ends, which lost 6 bases and 8 bases, there was a span of 25 bases. CDR3 region: CSVRPPGQGGRGYTF. The CDR3 DNA reads TGCAGCGTCCGACCCCCCGGTCAGGGAGGGAGAGGCTACACCTTC.

The CDR3 spells CASSGTSNYGYTF. The CDR3 DNA follows: TGTGCCAGCAGCGGGACATCTAACTATGGCTACACCTTC. The V call is TRBV6-5, the J call TRBJ1-2; possible D gene TRBD1, 6 bases. The CDR3 has 13 amino acids. The V and J ends lost 6 bases and 0 bases respectively, with 8 bases between them. Germline V lookup: CDR1 MNHEY, CDR2 SVGAGI.

The gene calls are TRBV4-2 and TRBJ2-2, with 8 bases matching TRBD2. Germline V CDR1 and CDR2: LGHNA, YNFKEQ. V was clipped by 3 bases and J by 4 bases; unmatched bases: 7. The CDR3 consists of 16 residues. CDR3 loop: CASSQRLAWGTGELFF. The CDR3 nucleotides read TGTGCCAGCAGCCAGAGACTAGCGTGGGGCACCGGGGAGCTGTTTTTT.

This clone appeared a single time. The chain combines TRBV28 with TRBJ2-5, with 7 positions matching TRBD2. J gave up 7 bases and V 7 bases, and 15 bases lay outside the gene matches. The CDR3 length is 15 residues. Germline V gene data show CDR1 as MDHEN and CDR2 as SYDVKM. DNA of the CDR3: TGTGCCAGCAAGCAGGGAGAAGCGGGGCTGGGGACCCAGTACTTC. This translates into CASKQGEAGLGTQYF.

The V call is TRBV5-4, the J call TRBJ2-1; a possible D gene is TRBD2 (5 bases). Germline assignment: CDR1 SGHNT and CDR2 YYREEE (reference sequence). V lost 3 bases to trimming and J lost 4 bases, with 11 bases between them. CDR3 length: 14 residues. CDR3 DNA: TGTGCCAGCAGCTGGCGGGCTAGTTACAATGAGCAGTTCTTC. Its protein product is CASSWRASYNEQFF.

This clone has just one count. This chain links TRBV7-2 with TRBJ1-6; D is unresolved. Germline V gene lookup returns CDR1 SGHTA and CDR2 FQGNSA. The length of the CDR3 is 15 residues. The germline V and J ends were trimmed by 2 bases and 6 bases, with 11 bases remaining between them. As DNA, the CDR3 is TGTGCCAGCAGCTTATTCTCGGTATCTAATTCACCCCTCCACTTT. This codes for CASSLFSVSNSPLHF.

The chain couples TRBV6-5 to TRBJ1-6, with D perhaps matching TRBD1 (5 bases). V lost 1 base to trimming and J lost 4 bases, with 11 bases between them. CDR1 is MNHEY, CDR2 SVGAGI, per germline. This CDR3 spans 16 amino acids. CDR3 sequence: CASSYLTVGYNSPLHF. For the CDR3, the DNA is TGTGCCAGCAGTTACTTGACAGTTGGGTATAATTCACCCCTCCACTTT.